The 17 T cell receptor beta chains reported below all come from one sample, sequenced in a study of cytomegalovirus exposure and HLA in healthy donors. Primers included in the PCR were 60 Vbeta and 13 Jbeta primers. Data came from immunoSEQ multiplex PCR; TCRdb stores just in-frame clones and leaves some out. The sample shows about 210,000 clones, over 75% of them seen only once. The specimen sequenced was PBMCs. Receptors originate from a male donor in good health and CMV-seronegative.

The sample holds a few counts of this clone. DNA of the CDR3: TGTGCCAGCAGTTACAGCGGCAACAACTATGGCTACACCTTC. Its protein is CASSYSGNNYGYTF. The rearrangement joins TRBV6-5 to TRBJ1-2, with no clear D. V lost 2 bases, J lost 2 bases, and 9 bases lay in between. CDR3 size: 14 residues. Per germline, CDR1 MNHEY and CDR2 SVGAGI.

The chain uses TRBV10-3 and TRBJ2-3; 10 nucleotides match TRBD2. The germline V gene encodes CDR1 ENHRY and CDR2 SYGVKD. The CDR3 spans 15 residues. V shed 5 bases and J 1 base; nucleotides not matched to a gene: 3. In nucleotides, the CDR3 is TGTGCCATCAGTCGAGCGGGAGGGGGCACAGATACGCAGTATTTT. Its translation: CAISRAGGGTDTQYF.

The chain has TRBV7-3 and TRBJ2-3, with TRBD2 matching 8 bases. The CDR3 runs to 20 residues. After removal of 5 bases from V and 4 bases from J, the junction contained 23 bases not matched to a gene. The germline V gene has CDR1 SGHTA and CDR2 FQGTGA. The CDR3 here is CASSQEGGLPLADRSDTQYF. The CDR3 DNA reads TGTGCCAGCAGCCAAGAGGGCGGACTCCCACTAGCGGATAGGTCAGATACGCAGTATTTT.

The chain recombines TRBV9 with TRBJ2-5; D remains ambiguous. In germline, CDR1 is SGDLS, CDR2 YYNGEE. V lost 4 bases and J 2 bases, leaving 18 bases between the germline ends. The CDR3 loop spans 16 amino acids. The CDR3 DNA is TGTGCCAGCAGCTCTCGACTCGACCACCAACAAGAGACCCAGTACTTC. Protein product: CASSSRLDHQQETQYF.

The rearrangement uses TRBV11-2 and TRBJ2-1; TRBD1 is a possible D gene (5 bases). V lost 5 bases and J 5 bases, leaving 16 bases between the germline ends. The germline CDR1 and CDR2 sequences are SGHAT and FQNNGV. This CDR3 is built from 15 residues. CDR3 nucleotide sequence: TGTGCCAGCAGCGGCCGGGCAGGGAAGGACAATGAGCAGTTCTTC. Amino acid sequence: CASSGRAGKDNEQFF.

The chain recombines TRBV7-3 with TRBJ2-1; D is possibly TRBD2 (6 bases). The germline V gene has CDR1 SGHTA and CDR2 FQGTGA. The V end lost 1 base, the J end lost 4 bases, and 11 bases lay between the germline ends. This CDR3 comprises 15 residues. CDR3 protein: CASSLSGERYNEQFF. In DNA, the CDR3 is TGTGCCAGCAGCTTAAGCGGGGAAAGGTACAATGAGCAGTTCTTC.

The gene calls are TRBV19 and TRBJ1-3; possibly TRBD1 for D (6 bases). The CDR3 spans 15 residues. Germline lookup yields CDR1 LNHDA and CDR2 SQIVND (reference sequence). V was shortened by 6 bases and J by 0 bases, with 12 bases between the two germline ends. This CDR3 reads CASRGAVDSGNTIYF. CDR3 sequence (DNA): TGTGCCAGTAGGGGGGCGGTGGACTCTGGAAACACCATATATTTT.

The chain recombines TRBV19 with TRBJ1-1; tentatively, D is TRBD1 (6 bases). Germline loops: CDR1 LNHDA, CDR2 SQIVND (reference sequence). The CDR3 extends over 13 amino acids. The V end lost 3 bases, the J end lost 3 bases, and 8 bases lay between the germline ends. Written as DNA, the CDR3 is TGTGCCAGTAGTATCTCAGGGGACACTGAAGCTTTCTTT. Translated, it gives CASSISGDTEAFF.

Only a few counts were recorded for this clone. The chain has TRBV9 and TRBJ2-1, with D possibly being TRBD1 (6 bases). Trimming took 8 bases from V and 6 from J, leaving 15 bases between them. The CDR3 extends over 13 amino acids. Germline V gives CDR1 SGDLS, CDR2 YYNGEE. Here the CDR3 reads CASNYGGRNEQFF. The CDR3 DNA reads TGTGCCAGTAACTATGGGGGCCGCAATGAGCAGTTCTTC.

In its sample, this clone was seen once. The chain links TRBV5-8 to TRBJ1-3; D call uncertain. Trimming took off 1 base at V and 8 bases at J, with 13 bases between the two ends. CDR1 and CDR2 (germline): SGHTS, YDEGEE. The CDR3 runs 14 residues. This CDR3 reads CASSLWLGQDTIYF. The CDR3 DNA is TGTGCCAGCAGCTTGTGGCTTGGGCAAGACACCATATATTTT.

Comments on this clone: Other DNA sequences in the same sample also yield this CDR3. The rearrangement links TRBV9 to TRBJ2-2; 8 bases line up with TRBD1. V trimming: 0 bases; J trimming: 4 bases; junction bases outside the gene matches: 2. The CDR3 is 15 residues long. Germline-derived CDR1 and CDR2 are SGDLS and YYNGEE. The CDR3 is CASSVETGGTGELFF. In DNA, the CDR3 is TGTGCCAGCAGCGTAGAAACAGGGGGCACCGGGGAGCTGTTTTTT.

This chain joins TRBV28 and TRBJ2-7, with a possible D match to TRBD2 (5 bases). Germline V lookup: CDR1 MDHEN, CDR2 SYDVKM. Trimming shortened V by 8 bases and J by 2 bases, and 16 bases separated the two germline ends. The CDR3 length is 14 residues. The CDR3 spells CASVHRTETYEQYF. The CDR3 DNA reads TGTGCCAGCGTCCATCGGACTGAAACCTACGAGCAGTACTTC.

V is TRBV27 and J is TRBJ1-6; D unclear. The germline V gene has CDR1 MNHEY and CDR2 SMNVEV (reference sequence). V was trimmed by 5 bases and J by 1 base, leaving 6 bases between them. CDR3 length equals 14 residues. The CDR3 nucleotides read TGTGCCAGCAGTCAGGCGTCCTATAATTCACCCCTCCACTTT. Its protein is CASSQASYNSPLHF.

The DNA of the CDR3 is TGTGCCAGCACCTCCGTACAGGGGTACACTGAAGCTTTCTTT. Translated, it gives CASTSVQGYTEAFF. The chain has TRBV28 and TRBJ1-1, with TRBD1 identical over 7 bases. This CDR3 has 14 amino acids. V lost 7 bases, J lost 3 bases, and 8 bases stayed unmatched. From germline, CDR1 is MDHEN and CDR2 SYDVKM.

CDR3 amino acids: CASRPRGEGNGYTF. Here the CDR3 DNA reads TGTGCCAGCAGGCCGAGAGGGGAGGGAAACGGCTACACCTTC. The J gene is TRBJ1-2, the V gene TRBV6-1; D is possibly TRBD1 (5 bases). The CDR3 contains 14 residues. In germline, CDR1 is MNHNS, CDR2 SASEGT. V was clipped by 6 bases and J by 8 bases, with 19 bases between them.

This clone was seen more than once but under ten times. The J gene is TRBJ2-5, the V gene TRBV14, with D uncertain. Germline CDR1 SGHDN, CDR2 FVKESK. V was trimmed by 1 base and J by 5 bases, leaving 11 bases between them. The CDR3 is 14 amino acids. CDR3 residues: CASSQAIEPETQYF. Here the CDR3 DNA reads TGTGCCAGCAGCCAAGCGATCGAGCCTGAGACCCAGTACTTC.

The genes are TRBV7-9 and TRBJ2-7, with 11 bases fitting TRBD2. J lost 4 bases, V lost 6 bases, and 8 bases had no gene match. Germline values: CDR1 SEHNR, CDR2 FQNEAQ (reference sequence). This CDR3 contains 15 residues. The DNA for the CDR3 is TGTGCCAGCAGTTTAACTAGCGGGAGTCTATACGAGCAGTACTTC. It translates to CASSLTSGSLYEQYF. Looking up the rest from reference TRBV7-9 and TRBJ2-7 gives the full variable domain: DTGVSQNPRHKITKRGQNVTFRCDPISEHNRLYWYRQTLGQGPEFLTYFQNEAQLEKSRLLSDRFSAERPKGSFSTLEIQRTEQGDSAMYLCASSLTSGSLYEQYFGPGTRLTVT.